Listed below are T cell receptor beta chains from one sample, sequenced in a study of T cell clusters in autoimmune cytopenias. TCRdb reprocessed the multiplex PCR reads and keeps a single row for each CDR3 protein, giving no DNA. This table lists several thousand distinct CDR3 sequences. The sample also formed part of further work on T cell repertoires in aging, cancer and after chemotherapy.

The specimen sequenced was peripheral blood. The receptors come from a human donor in good health. CDR3s include the opening cysteine and the closing phenylalanine or tryptophan. Each record gives: J gene, V gene, clone size, CDR3 protein. The listing skips clone size in some rows; elsewhere it reads once, few, many or a size class.

TRBJ2-1 TRBV6-1 . CASRGTSGNNEQFF
TRBJ2-5 TRBV5-6 . CASSFQHNQETQYF
TRBJ2-1 TRBV13 . CASSSGQGGENEQFF
TRBJ2-1 TRBV12-3/TRBV12-4 . CASSLLAWDEQFF
TRBJ2-2 TRBV18 medium-sized CASSPSGQGDTGELFF
TRBJ1-6 TRBV27 medium-sized CASSLNSYNSPLHF
TRBJ2-7 TRBV5-1 . CASSWGSPYEQYF
TRBJ2-3 TRBV18 . CASSLGRSTDTQYF
TRBJ1-6 TRBV11-3 . CASSLGSLAPLHF
TRBJ2-2 TRBV29-1 medium-sized CSVIGGPGELFF
TRBJ2-6 TRBV15 medium-sized CATSRGGGGYSGANVLTF
TRBJ1-6 TRBV11-3 medium-sized CASGISYNSPLHF
TRBJ2-3 TRBV5-6 medium-sized CASSAGGGPDTQYF
TRBJ2-2 TRBV4-3 . CASSQEGYENTGELFF
TRBJ2-3 TRBV10-3 . CAISESGGLGDTQYF
TRBJ2-7 TRBV11-3 medium-sized CASSLAEAYEQYF
TRBJ2-2 TRBV15 medium-sized CATSGTGAPRAGELFF
TRBJ2-1 TRBV5-4 . CASSPPVGGPYNEQFF
TRBJ1-1 TRBV7-9 . CASSPPTGDTEAFF
TRBJ2-3 TRBV6-2/TRBV6-3 medium-sized CASRKQGAATDTQYF
TRBJ2-1 TRBV19 medium-sized CASSTGLAGRNEQFF
TRBJ2-7 TRBV11-3 . CASSTPTGASSYEQYF
TRBJ1-5 TRBV19 medium-sized CASRQGYSNQPQHF
TRBJ2-1 TRBV6-5 . CASRQGHGQFF
TRBJ2-1 TRBV12-3/TRBV12-4 . CASSSRLAGGNEQFF
TRBJ2-1 TRBV12-3/TRBV12-4 . CASSYPGGGEQFF
TRBJ2-1 TRBV19 . CASSMGQELSYNEQFF